A selection of T cell receptor beta chains follows, all from one sample in a study of T cell responses to AZD1222 COVID-19 vaccine. Generated by immunoSEQ multiplex PCR, the TCRdb table keeps only in-frame clones and is missing some. The sample consists of 100,000 to 150,000 clones, about 86% of them appearing once. This specimen was peripheral blood, taken on day 0 of AZD1222 vaccination. These receptors were collected from an adult in good health. Both conserved end residues are part of each CDR3. Each record gives: V gene, J gene, CDR3 protein.

TRBV18,TRBJ2-7,CASSRSRTGSSYEQYF
TRBV3-1/TRBV3-2,TRBJ2-7,CASSQSRPPGEQYF
TRBV28,TRBJ1-2,CASSLSNYGYTF
TRBV6-1,TRBJ1-4,CASSERDSGYEKLFF
TRBV6-5,TRBJ1-5,CASRGGGGNQPQHF
TRBV6-6,TRBJ2-5,CASSPRGGAEETQYF
TRBV5-6,TRBJ1-6,CASSVKTVDYNSPLHF
TRBV14,TRBJ1-1,CASSQDLRGDRAFF
TRBV28,TRBJ2-7,CASALPPGYYYYEQYF
TRBV19,TRBJ2-5,CASSIGDRTGETQYF
TRBV5-6,TRBJ2-7,CASSLGGGAGEQYF
TRBV24-1,TRBJ1-3,CATCDTNGNTIYF
TRBV5-1,TRBJ2-2,CASSLGQGASGELFF
TRBV9,TRBJ2-7,CASSGTGTGYEQYF
TRBV6-2/TRBV6-3,TRBJ2-1,CASSFGDRDNSVNEQFF
TRBV10-2,TRBJ2-5,CASSVSVGRETQYF
TRBV18,TRBJ1-2,CASSEIRGRGYGYTF
TRBV6-4,TRBJ2-1,CASSPGQGAGDEQFF
TRBV5-4,TRBJ2-5,CASSLSIAGGSETQYF
TRBV19,TRBJ1-6,CASSIQGGESPLHF
TRBV6-6,TRBJ2-2,CASKETDETGELFF
TRBV29-1,TRBJ2-7,CSAETGFGYEQYF
TRBV18,TRBJ1-4,CASSPLLQNNEKLFF
TRBV2,TRBJ2-2,CASREERQKLFF
TRBV4-3,TRBJ1-1,CASSPFRGADTEAFF
TRBV5-5,TRBJ2-7,CASSLLGTGGTYEQYF
TRBV11-1,TRBJ1-5,CASSLAGSYQPQHF
TRBV28,TRBJ1-2,CASSWADRANYGYTF
TRBV3-1/TRBV3-2,TRBJ1-1,CASSPPGTRTNTEAFF
TRBV5-8,TRBJ2-2,CASSLGGPTNTGELFF
TRBV7-9,TRBJ2-5,CASSLGLKGETQYF
TRBV25-1,TRBJ1-2,CASEDYRDGYTF
TRBV6-2/TRBV6-3,TRBJ2-3,CASSDRVTDTQYF
TRBV11-2,TRBJ1-1,CASSYERGEAFF
TRBV6-4,TRBJ1-2,CASSETQGNYGYTF
TRBV11-1,TRBJ2-1,CASSPPGGPVYNEQFF
TRBV5-1,TRBJ1-1,CASSLVRTGKAEAFF
TRBV6-5,TRBJ2-1,CASSYYGDRVDEQFF
TRBV4-3,TRBJ1-5,CASSQDLTSQPQHF
TRBV7-3,TRBJ2-1,CASSLTRAGNEQFF
TRBV10-3,TRBJ2-3,CAISASPAPGGQSTDTQYF
TRBV7-8,TRBJ1-6,CASSLGGGGGSPLHF
TRBV19,TRBJ2-2,CASSMSRAGFRGELFF
TRBV6-6,TRBJ2-5,CASSQTGVQETQYF
TRBV7-9,TRBJ1-2,CASSLALSDGYTF
TRBV12-5,TRBJ2-1,CASGFNPYNEQFF
TRBV9,TRBJ2-7,CASSARQGVDYEQYF
TRBV6-5,TRBJ2-5,CASSPTNVGAETQYF
TRBV27,TRBJ2-7,CASRGQGAGSGEQYF
TRBV6-2/TRBV6-3,TRBJ2-1,CASSPTGTGVLDSYNEQFF
TRBV6-5,TRBJ2-3,CASRRTGGPADTQYF
TRBV6-5,TRBJ1-2,CASSYTRVGYGYTF
TRBV29-1,TRBJ1-1,CSVLGVTEAFF
TRBV6-5,TRBJ1-5,CASSYSIVRGQPQHF
TRBV4-1,TRBJ1-3,CASSRDLSGNTIYF
TRBV5-1,TRBJ2-7,CASSAAGTGSYEQYF
TRBV18,TRBJ1-2,CASTADLNYGYTF
TRBV9,TRBJ1-5,CASSVDVGGNNQPQHF
TRBV7-9,TRBJ1-2,CASSLQQDYGYTF